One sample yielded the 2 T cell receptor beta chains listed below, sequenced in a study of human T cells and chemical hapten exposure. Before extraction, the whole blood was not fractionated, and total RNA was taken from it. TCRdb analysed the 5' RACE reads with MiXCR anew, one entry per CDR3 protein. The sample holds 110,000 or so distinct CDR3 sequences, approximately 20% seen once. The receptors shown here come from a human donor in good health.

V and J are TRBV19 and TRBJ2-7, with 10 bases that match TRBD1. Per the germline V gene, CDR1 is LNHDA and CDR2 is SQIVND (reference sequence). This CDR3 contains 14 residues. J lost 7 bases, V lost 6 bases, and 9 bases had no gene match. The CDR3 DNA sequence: TGTGCCAGTAGGAGGACAGGGGGGTCCGGGGAGCAGTACTTC. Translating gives CASRRTGGSGEQYF.

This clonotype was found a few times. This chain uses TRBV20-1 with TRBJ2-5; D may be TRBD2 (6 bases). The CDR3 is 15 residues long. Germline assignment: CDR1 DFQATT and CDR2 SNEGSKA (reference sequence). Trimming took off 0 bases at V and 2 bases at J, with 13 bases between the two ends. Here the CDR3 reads CSAREVGGGQETQYF. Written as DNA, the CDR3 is TGCAGTGCTAGAGAAGTGGGAGGAGGGCAAGAGACCCAGTACTTC.